This TCR beta chain derives from a study of T cells in Graves' hyperthyroidism and ophthalmopathy. Study in general: Specimen type is peripheral blood, collected at initial diagnosis prior to any treatment.

Ten or more counts support this clonotype. V shed 2 bases, J shed 8 bases, and the junction held 7 bases outside the gene matches. The CDR3 length is 15 residues. Amplification yielded TCR beta CDR3 regions, with RNA transcripts as the source. An initial round of RT-PCR targeting the TCR CDR3 relied on the HTBI primer set. TCRdb re-called the multiplex PCR reads with MiXCR, one entry per CDR3 protein. There are hundreds of thousands of distinct CDR3 sequences in the sample; 20% to 25% occur only once, and about half lies in the top ten. The sample taken for sequencing was blood. The chain carries TRBV12-3 or TRBV12-4 and TRBJ2-1; 9 nucleotides match TRBD2. The origin of this receptor is a woman in her 70s with Graves' ophthalmopathy. Here the CDR3 DNA reads TGTGCCAGCAGTTTAAGTAGCGGGAGTACCGATGAGCAGTTCTTC. Its protein is CASSLSSGSTDEQFF.